Sequencing of this T cell receptor (beta chain) was carried out in a study of T cell repertoires in cytomegalovirus infection (dated 2019 in TCRdb). For the study in its entirety: Donor HLA type was relevant to the analysis, as public TCR beta signatures indicated carriage of CMV infection together with the matching HLA type. The paper as a whole reports these results and caveats: The ex vivo response was dominated by HLA-C-restricted CMV-specific TCR beta clonotypes, and the single most frequent clonotype in two of eight donors was supplied by these HLA-C-restricted clonotypes. In both this cohort and an independent roughly 350-donor cohort, the cumulative frequency of public TCR beta family members distinguished carriers of CMV infection plus the relevant HLA type.

The instrument was an Illumina HiSeq 1500. TCRdb's own reprocessing of the public reads used fastp at Q25 and MiXCR and kept productive beta chains. Rows are combined by CDR3 protein, so each entry shows the most common genes and DNA. This sample holds roughly 100,000 distinct CDR3 sequences; about 17% were observed only once. The ten largest clones take up 6.5% to 9.5% of the sample. Turning to this clonotype: It has no known antigen specificity. No qualities accompany the bases; no much larger clone lies one base away.

Per the germline V gene, KGHDR is the CDR1 and SFDVKD is the CDR2. V trim: 3 bases; J trim: 0 bases; unmatched bases: 7. Counted from cysteine to phenylalanine, this CDR3 has 18 amino acids. Only CDR3 DNA remains: 54 bases, in frame from the first base. The sequence was obtained from a human donor in good health (CMV status not recorded). Some clones in this sample may be carry-over from other donors' samples. The receptor chain draws on TRBV24-1 and TRBJ2-1; 10 bases in the junction line up with TRBD2. The sample taken for sequencing was PBMCs. The bases read TGTGCCACCAGTGATGGGGAACTAGCGGGATCCTCCTACAATGAGCAGTTCTTC. This sequence encodes CATSDGELAGSSYNEQFF.